This record looks at one TCR beta chain sequence and its context. This clonotype was recorded many times. No antigen is known for it. No clone much larger than this one lies a single base away; base qualities are absent. The V end gives up 7 bases and the J end 0 bases, leaving 5 bases in the junction not matched to a gene. CDR1 and CDR2, per the germline V gene, are MNHEY and SVGAGI. Inclusive of the bounding cysteine and phenylalanine, the CDR3 is 16 residues long. The kept DNA is CDR3 alone, 48 bases in frame from the first base. Libraries were made using 5' RACE. Instrument on record: NextSeq 500. In the TCR library protocol, unique molecular identifiers were attached to individual cDNA molecules to correct for PCR bias and sequencing error. Both TCR alpha and beta chains were sequenced, and tight co-correlation was observed between alpha and beta sequence abundances in each sample. The paper's processing steps were these. Decombinator V4 was used to annotate the V gene, J gene and CDR3 of the TCR sequences. TCRs were defined as expanded if a significant change between any two time points was detected under a Poisson model with p below 0.0001. TCR abundances were normalised to the total number of TCRs sequenced in each sample and reported as counts per million. TRAV1-2 paired with TRAJ12, TRAJ20 or TRAJ33 defined MAIT TCRs, while TRAV10 paired with TRAJ18 defined iNKT TCRs. VDJdb, accessed 1 November 2021, was searched for CMV, EBV and SARS-CoV-2 annotated TCRs, with TCRs annotated for multiple antigens excluded. TCRdb redid the processing of the public reads, applying fastp at Q25 and MiXCR, and retained in-frame beta chains. Identical CDR3 proteins give one entry, which carries the most common genes and DNA. The V and J calls were not made by the authors but by TCRdb's processing. Across this sample there are 30,000 to 40,000 distinct CDR3 sequences, with less than 7% seen only once. Roughly 22% of the sample is in the top ten clones.

The study was a case-control design nested within a healthcare worker cohort in London, UK, with weekly nasopharyngeal swab PCR tests and blood sampling. Healthcare workers were enrolled in the week of the UK lockdown, from 23 to 31 March 2020, and were followed every week for up to 16 weeks. This entry belongs to a study of early T cells in non-severe SARS-CoV-2 infection (dated by TCRdb to the early 2020s). About the full investigation: TCR sequencing used bulk RNA from unsorted whole blood, so alpha and beta chains could not be paired. Overall results and qualifications from the work: VDJdb matching was skewed toward anti-spike CD8 responses, so virus-specific expansions were likely underestimated and private and CD4 specificities were missed.

The chain is assembled from TRBV6-5 and TRBJ2-3, with 12 central nucleotides matching TRBD2. This TCR derives from an adult who was a healthcare worker with PCR-confirmed SARS-CoV-2 infection or an uninfected control (not recorded which). The sequencing sample was made of whole blood. The DNA reads as follows: TGTGCCAGCACCAGACTAGCGGGGGCTAGCACAGATACGCAGTATTTT. Translated, it gives CASTRLAGASTDTQYF.